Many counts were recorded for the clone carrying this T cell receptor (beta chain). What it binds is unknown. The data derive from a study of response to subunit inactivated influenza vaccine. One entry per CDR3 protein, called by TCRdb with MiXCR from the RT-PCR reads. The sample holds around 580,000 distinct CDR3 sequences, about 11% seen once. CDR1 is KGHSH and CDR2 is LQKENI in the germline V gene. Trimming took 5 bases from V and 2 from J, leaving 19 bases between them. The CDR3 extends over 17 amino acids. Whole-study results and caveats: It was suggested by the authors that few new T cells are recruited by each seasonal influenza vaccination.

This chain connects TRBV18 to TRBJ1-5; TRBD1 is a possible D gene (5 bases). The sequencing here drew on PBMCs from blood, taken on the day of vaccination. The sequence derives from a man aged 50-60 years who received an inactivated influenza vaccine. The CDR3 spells CASSYSGAGVGNQPQHF. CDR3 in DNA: TGTGCCAGCTCATACAGCGGGGCAGGTGTTGGCAATCAGCCCCAGCATTTT.